This T cell receptor beta chain originates from a study of beta chain features in type 1 diabetes. General study points: Insertions were fewer and deletions more numerous at VDJ junctions in type 1 diabetes patients. For Type 1 diabetes patients, all four CD4+ subsets carried TCRB CDR3s that were moderately but significantly shorter.

The whole isolated RNA underwent reverse transcription, so sequencing captured expressed TCRB transcripts. Sequencing used immunoSEQ multiplex PCR; TCRdb keeps in-frame clones, though not all of them. The data contain 600,000 or so clones, over 12% of them singletons. Only a few counts were recorded for this clone. What it binds is unknown. Sequenced input: naive CD4+ T cells from blood. This TCR came from a man between 18 and 29 years old with type 1 diabetes.

The chain's CDR3 is CASSQSTDTQYF. The CDR3 DNA reads TGTGCCAGCAGCCAATCCACAGATACGCAGTATTTT. The gene calls are TRBV5-8 and TRBJ2-3; no definite D call. The CDR3 loop spans 12 amino acids. Trimming stripped 4 bases from V and 2 bases from J, with 5 bases between. Germline CDR1 reads SGHTS; CDR2 reads YDEGEE.